The sequence of this T cell receptor (beta chain) was determined in a study of tumor and adjacent non-tumor tissue in lung cancer. Study-level background: Patients were aged about 30 to 76, 9 to 10 men and about five women, stage I to III. Study results and caveats: Patients with more diverse tumor TCRs had worse survival.

The template was RNA from unsorted bulk tissue. As concerns this clonotype: Its antigen is as yet unknown. The junction differs from germline at one of its ends, possibly a read error.

A modified ARM-PCR protocol with three rounds of nested PCR amplified TCRbeta. TCRdb reprocessed the multiplex PCR reads with MiXCR, giving one entry per CDR3 protein. The data contain about 75,000 distinct CDR3 sequences, under 85% of them singletons. The clonotype originates from a woman aged 45-59 years with non-small cell lung cancer. Source material: lung tumor tissue.

The CDR3: CSTKKREGGELSF. The CDR3 region has the DNA TGCAGCACCAAGAAGCGGGAGGGAGGTGAGTTGTCCTTC. V is TRBV29-1 and J is TRBJ2-1, with 10 bases aligning to TRBD2. The germline V gene has CDR1 SQVTM and CDR2 ANQGSEA. CDR3 length: 13 residues.